These 20 T cell receptor beta chains came from one sample sequenced in a study of radiation and T cells in renal cell carcinoma. Data came from immunoSEQ multiplex PCR; TCRdb stores just in-frame clones and leaves some out. The sample lists approximately 49,000 clones, roughly 78% occurring once. Time point meaning: blood 2 weeks post-SBRT. Treatment given: 15 Gy SBRT to primary tumor, nephrectomy 4 weeks later. The source was blood, collected from a patient whose treatment included radiotherapy and nephrectomy. The receptor set was obtained from a woman in her 70s with renal cell carcinoma.

The V gene is TRBV29-1, the J gene TRBJ2-3; D call uncertain. The germline V gene has CDR1 SQVTM and CDR2 ANQGSEA. V gave up 4 bases and J gave up 0 bases, with 17 bases separating them. This CDR3 is 16 amino acids long. The CDR3 DNA reads TGCAGCGTTGTCGGGTTGTCTTGGGGAAGCACAGATACGCAGTATTTT. Translating it yields CSVVGLSWGSTDTQYF.

V and J are TRBV4-1 and TRBJ2-7; 7 nucleotides align to TRBD2. The CDR3 extends over 13 amino acids. Germline V lookup: CDR1 MGHRA, CDR2 YSYEKL. V was pared by 0 bases and J by 4 bases, with 0 bases of the junction left unmatched. The chain's CDR3 is CASSQEAGYEQYF. In nucleotides, the CDR3 is TGCGCCAGCAGCCAAGAAGCGGGGTACGAGCAGTACTTC.

The CDR3 region is CASSPGGNTIYF. The DNA of the CDR3 is TGTGCCAGCTCACCGGGTGGAAACACCATATATTTT. J is TRBJ1-3 and V is TRBV18; D is unclear. CDR1 and CDR2 (germline): KGHSH, LQKENI. The CDR3 runs to 12 residues. The ends were cut back, 3 bases at V and 3 bases at J, with 3 bases in the middle.

The chain employs TRBV11-1 and TRBJ2-2; D is possibly TRBD2 (6 bases). CDR1 is SGHAT, CDR2 FQDESV, per germline (reference sequence). The CDR3 loop spans 16 amino acids. V was cut by 5 bases and J by 5 bases, with 18 bases left in between. In DNA form, the CDR3 reads TGTGCCAGCAGCCTCCGGACCGGGAGAGGGACCGGGGAGCTGTTTTTT. Protein product: CASSLRTGRGTGELFF.

This clone turned up a few times. The V and J genes are TRBV9 and TRBJ1-1; 9 bases agree with TRBD1. In germline, CDR1 is SGDLS, CDR2 YYNGEE. V shed 3 bases, J shed 1 base, and the junction held 7 bases outside the gene matches. CDR3 length: 16 residues. The CDR3 region is CASSERGTGPNTEAFF. CDR3 DNA sequence: TGTGCCAGCAGCGAGAGAGGGACAGGGCCGAACACTGAAGCTTTCTTT.

The chain has TRBV7-9 and TRBJ2-2; TRBD1 agrees at 9 bases. Unmatched junction bases numbered 5, after V lost 6 bases and J lost 0 bases. Germline assignment: CDR1 SEHNR and CDR2 FQNEAQ (reference sequence). The CDR3 loop spans 16 amino acids. The CDR3 DNA is TGTGCCAGCAGGAGAACAGGGGGCTCGAACACCGGGGAGCTGTTTTTT. It codes for CASRRTGGSNTGELFF.

The rearrangement joins TRBV7-2 to TRBJ2-5; D ambiguous. The CDR3 covers 13 residues. The germline gives CDR1 SGHTA, CDR2 FQGNSA. Trimming left V 1 base short and J 8 bases short, with 11 bases between. In DNA form, the CDR3 reads TGTGCCAGCAGCTTAGGAGTTGGAGTTACCCAGTACTTC. Residues: CASSLGVGVTQYF.

CDR3 in DNA: TGCAGACGATTGGGGGAGAGGAATCAGCCCCAGCATTTT. This encodes CRRLGERNQPQHF. J is TRBJ1-5 and V is TRBV29-1; perhaps TRBD1 as D (5 bases). Germline assignment: CDR1 SQVTM and CDR2 ANQGSEA. CDR3 length equals 13 residues.

A few counts support this clone. This rearrangement joins TRBV27 to TRBJ2-1, with 8 bases that match TRBD1. Germline lookup yields CDR1 MNHEY and CDR2 SMNVEV (reference sequence). The CDR3 is 15 amino acids. J gave up 6 bases and V 3 bases, and 7 bases lay outside the gene matches. CDR3 protein: CASSFTRGRRNEQFF. Here the CDR3 DNA reads TGTGCCAGCAGTTTTACCAGGGGGCGTCGCAATGAGCAGTTCTTC.

The chain has TRBV19 and TRBJ1-3; D remains unclear. Trimming took off 3 bases at V and 3 bases at J, with 3 bases between the two ends. This CDR3 has 12 amino acids. Germline V gene sequence: CDR1 LNHDA, CDR2 SQIVND (reference sequence). This chain's CDR3 is CASSMIGNTIYF. The CDR3, as DNA: TGTGCCAGTAGTATGATTGGAAACACCATATATTTT. Drawing the rest from reference TRBV19 and TRBJ1-3, the complete variable domain is DGGITQSPKYLFRKEGQNVTLSCEQNLNHDAMYWYRQDPGQGLRLIYYSQIVNDFQKGDIAEGYSVSREKKESFPLTVTSAQKNPTAFYLCASSMIGNTIYFGEGSWLTVV.

Comment on this clone: Other DNA sequences in the sample encode the same CDR3. The chain employs TRBV5-6 and TRBJ2-7; tentatively, D is TRBD2 (6 bases). V lost 4 bases and J 2 bases, leaving 19 bases between the germline ends. CDR1 and CDR2 (germline): SGHDT, YYEEEE. The CDR3 loop spans 16 amino acids. The CDR3 DNA reads TGTGCCAGCAGCCTGAGTAGGGGACTGGCGACCTACGAGCAGTACTTC. As protein: CASSLSRGLATYEQYF.

The V and J genes are TRBV7-9 and TRBJ2-1; TRBD1 aligns across 7 bases. CDR1 and CDR2 (germline): SEHNR, FQNEAQ (reference sequence). The CDR3 is 14 residues long. Germline trimming cut 5 bases from V and 7 bases from J; bases unmatched to any gene: 8. Here the CDR3 reads CASSHPGQLNEQFF. Here the CDR3 DNA reads TGTGCCAGCAGCCACCCGGGACAGCTGAATGAGCAGTTCTTC. Combining the CDR3 with reference TRBV7-9 and TRBJ2-1 gives the whole variable domain DTGVSQNPRHKITKRGQNVTFRCDPISEHNRLYWYRQTLGQGPEFLTYFQNEAQLEKSRLLSDRFSAERPKGSFSTLEIQRTEQGDSAMYLCASSHPGQLNEQFFGPGTRLTVL.

This rearrangement joins TRBV9 to TRBJ2-7; 8 nucleotides align to TRBD2. Germline V gene data show CDR1 as SGDLS and CDR2 as YYNGEE. This CDR3 has 16 amino acids. The junction had 7 bases not matched to a gene; V was cut back by 0 bases and J by 2 bases. For the CDR3, the DNA is TGTGCCAGCAGCGTAGATTTCCTAGCGGGCACCTACGAGCAGTACTTC. Translated: CASSVDFLAGTYEQYF.

This chain links TRBV4-2 with TRBJ1-3; 8 bases align to TRBD1. The CDR3 is 18 amino acids. Looked up from germline, CDR1 is LGHNA and CDR2 is YNFKEQ. V shed 1 base, J shed 0 bases, and the junction held 8 bases outside the gene matches. For the CDR3, the DNA is TGTGCCAGCAGCCAAGGCGGGGACAGGTCCATCTCTGGAAACACCATATATTTT. Translated: CASSQGGDRSISGNTIYF.

DNA of the CDR3: TGTGCCAGCAGCTCTGCGGGGGGGCTAGGGGATACGCAGTATTTT. Its translation: CASSSAGGLGDTQYF. The chain combines TRBV5-6 with TRBJ2-3, with 9 bases identical to TRBD2. This CDR3 has 15 residues. Germline assignment: CDR1 SGHDT and CDR2 YYEEEE. V dropped 3 bases and J dropped 6; count of bases not matched to a gene: 8.

The gene calls are TRBV19 and TRBJ1-4, with D unclear. Germline lookup yields CDR1 LNHDA and CDR2 SQIVND (reference sequence). V shed 8 bases and J shed 5 bases, with 9 bases lying between them. There are 12 residues in the CDR3. The CDR3 protein is CASSGGNEKLFF. The CDR3, as DNA: TGTGCCAGTTCGGGAGGCAATGAAAAACTGTTTTTT.

V usage is TRBV7-8 and J usage is TRBJ2-1; possible D gene TRBD1, 5 bases. Trimming removed 6 bases at V and 3 bases at J, with 15 bases between. This CDR3 is built from 15 residues. Per germline, CDR1 SGHVS and CDR2 FQNEAQ. CDR3 region: CASSIDRFGYNEQFF. As DNA, the CDR3 is TGTGCCAGCAGTATTGACAGATTTGGCTACAATGAGCAGTTCTTC. Full variable domain (outside the CDR3, taken from reference TRBV7-8 and TRBJ2-1): GAGVSQSPRYKVAKRGQDVALRCDPISGHVSLFWYQQALGQGPEFLTYFQNEAQLDKSGLPSDRFFAERPEGSVSTLKIQRTQQEDSAVYLCASSIDRFGYNEQFFGPGTRLTVL.

This clone has a single count. J is TRBJ1-1 and V is TRBV4-3, with D possibly being TRBD1 (5 bases). CDR1 LGHNA and CDR2 YSLEER come from the germline V gene. The CDR3 contains 18 residues. The V gene lost 0 bases and the J gene lost 1 base, with 18 bases spanning the gap. CDR3 amino acids: CASSQELVGGFGNTEAFF. The CDR3 nucleotides are TGCGCCAGCAGCCAAGAGTTGGTCGGGGGGTTTGGGAACACTGAAGCTTTCTTT.

The chain has TRBV19 and TRBJ2-6, with TRBD1 matching over 8 bases. The CDR3 contains 17 residues. V shed 8 bases and J 2 bases; nucleotides not matched to a gene: 11. Germline V gene lookup returns CDR1 LNHDA and CDR2 SQIVND (reference sequence). The CDR3 loop reads CASFRGQGRPGANVLTF. The CDR3 DNA reads as TGTGCCAGTTTCCGAGGACAGGGAAGGCCTGGGGCCAACGTCCTGACTTTC. Filled out from reference TRBV19 and TRBJ2-6, the complete variable domain reads DGGITQSPKYLFRKEGQNVTLSCEQNLNHDAMYWYRQDPGQGLRLIYYSQIVNDFQKGDIAEGYSVSREKKESFPLTVTSAQKNPTAFYLCASFRGQGRPGANVLTFGAGSRLTVL.

The V and J genes are TRBV15 and TRBJ2-7; 9 positions match TRBD1. V was pared by 3 bases and J by 5 bases, with 11 bases of the junction left unmatched. CDR1 and CDR2 (germline): LNHNV, YYDKDF (reference sequence). This CDR3 is built from 16 residues. CDR3 sequence reads: CATSRRGTGRFDEQYF. The CDR3 DNA reads as TGTGCCACCAGCAGGAGGGGGACAGGGCGATTCGACGAGCAGTACTTC.